These T cell receptor beta chains were read from a single sample in a study of blood T cells in healthy people across ages. Each CDR3 protein gets one entry after TCRdb re-called the 5' RACE reads with MiXCR. The sample yields under 750,000 distinct CDR3 sequences, around 50% seen once. Sequencing was done on a sample of blood. Receptor source: a man older than 75 in good health. CDR3s include the opening cysteine and the closing phenylalanine or tryptophan. Fields, in order: V gene, D gene, J gene, clone size, CDR3 protein, CDR3 DNA. The D gene is left open where the match is weak. Clone size appears in some rows only: once, few, many, or a class for an expanded clone.

TRBV10-3	TRBD2	TRBJ2-5	NA	CAISGGLGTETQYF	TGTGCCATCAGTGGGGGACTAGGGACAGAGACCCAGTACTTC
TRBV7-2	NA	TRBJ2-7	NA	CASSLGTGYSSYEQYF	TGTGCCAGCAGCTTAGGCACGGGGTACAGCTCCTACGAGCAGTACTTC
TRBV20-1	TRBD1	TRBJ1-5	NA	CSARDLQGNQPQHF	TGCAGTGCTAGAGACCTACAGGGGAATCAGCCCCAGCATTTT
TRBV12-3/TRBV12-4	NA	TRBJ1-2	NA	CASNARAYGYTF	TGTGCCAGCAATGCAAGGGCCTATGGCTACACCTTC
TRBV20-1	TRBD1	TRBJ2-1	few	CSARDPGQAYNEQFF	TGCAGTGCTAGAGATCCGGGACAGGCCTACAATGAGCAGTTCTTC
TRBV5-1	TRBD1	TRBJ2-1	few	CASSLTGTGENEQFF	TGCGCCAGCAGCTTGACCGGGACAGGGGAAAATGAGCAGTTCTTC
TRBV5-5	TRBD2	TRBJ2-4	few	CASSFILAGGLGNIQYF	TGTGCCAGCAGCTTCATTCTAGCGGGGGGGCTTGGAAACATTCAGTACTTC
TRBV6-5	TRBD2	TRBJ2-7	NA	CASSCSTSASPHYEQYF	TGTGCCAGCAGTTGCTCAACTAGCGCGAGCCCCCATTACGAGCAGTACTTC
TRBV7-6	NA	TRBJ2-3	NA	CASSLYPSSATDTQYF	TGTGCCAGCAGCTTATACCCGTCTAGCGCTACAGATACGCAGTATTTT
TRBV7-3	NA	TRBJ2-2	NA	CASSLNFPGSGELFF	TGTGCCAGCAGCTTAAACTTCCCCGGGTCCGGGGAGCTGTTTTTT
TRBV5-1	NA	TRBJ2-7	NA	CASRNGTVTYEQYF	TGCGCCAGCAGGAACGGGACGGTGACCTACGAGCAGTACTTC
TRBV7-2	NA	TRBJ1-2	NA	CASSPAGTSNYGYTF	TGTGCCAGCAGCCCCGCCGGGACCTCTAACTATGGCTACACCTTC
TRBV20-1	TRBD1	TRBJ2-4	NA	CSARDRGLSKNIQYF	TGCAGTGCTAGGGACAGGGGGCTTTCCAAAAACATTCAGTACTTC
TRBV4-3	TRBD1	TRBJ2-1	NA	CASSQVAWGTGSSEQFF	TGCGCCAGCAGCCAAGTTGCCTGGGGGACAGGGTCAAGCGAGCAGTTCTTC
TRBV5-1	TRBD1	TRBJ2-5	few	CASSLAPGQGAGEQYF	TGCGCCAGCAGCTTGGCGCCGGGACAGGGAGCTGGGGAGCAGTACTTC
TRBV7-9	TRBD2	TRBJ2-3	NA	CVSSPYGLRGGADTQYF	TGTGTCAGCAGCCCATACGGACTCCGGGGGGGCGCAGATACGCAGTATTTT
TRBV6-2/TRBV6-3	NA	TRBJ2-1	NA	CASSKIAYEQFF	TGTGCCAGCAGTAAGATAGCATATGAGCAGTTCTTC
TRBV15	TRBD1	TRBJ2-3	NA	CATSRPGQIDTQYF	TGTGCCACCAGCAGGCCGGGACAGATCGATACGCAGTATTTT
TRBV5-1	NA	TRBJ2-5	few	CASSLGPFQETQYF	TGCGCCAGCAGCTTGGGGCCCTTCCAAGAGACCCAGTACTTC
TRBV7-6	NA	TRBJ2-3	many	CASSLFEADTQYF	TGTGCCAGCAGCCTTTTTGAGGCAGATACGCAGTATTTT
TRBV5-1	NA	TRBJ2-1	NA	CASSLEERTEQFF	TGCGCCAGCAGCTTGGAAGAGAGAACCGAGCAGTTCTTC
TRBV5-1	TRBD1	TRBJ2-1	NA	CASSTTGGGEQFF	TGCGCCAGCAGCACCACAGGGGGAGGCGAGCAGTTCTTC
TRBV20-1	TRBD1	TRBJ1-5	NA	CSATTAGQGIRQPQHF	TGCAGTGCTACAACAGCGGGACAGGGGATAAGGCAGCCCCAGCATTTT
TRBV4-3	NA	TRBJ2-7	NA	CASSQFQETYEQYF	TGCGCCAGCAGCCAGTTCCAGGAAACCTACGAGCAGTACTTC
TRBV20-1	TRBD1	TRBJ2-5	NA	CSARGVRGLETQYF	TGCAGTGCTCGAGGGGTCAGGGGGCTGGAGACCCAGTACTTC
TRBV6-6	NA	TRBJ1-2	many	CASSGRTNYGYTF	TGTGCCAGCAGCGGACGGACGAACTATGGCTACACCTTC
TRBV29-1	NA	TRBJ2-2	few	CSVDGDSNTGELFF	TGCAGCGTTGACGGGGACTCGAACACCGGGGAGCTGTTTTTT
TRBV11-1	NA	TRBJ2-3	NA	CASSSVSTDTQYF	TGTGCCAGCAGCTCCGTAAGCACAGATACGCAGTATTTT
TRBV29-1	NA	TRBJ2-5	NA	CSVVSGDGTQYF	TGCAGCGTTGTCTCAGGTGACGGGACCCAGTACTTC
TRBV7-9	TRBD1	TRBJ1-1	few	CASSPGQGSPEAFF	TGTGCCAGCAGCCCGGGACAGGGTTCCCCTGAAGCTTTCTTT
TRBV20-1	NA	TRBJ2-1	NA	CSEGRQANNEQFF	TGCAGTGAGGGCAGACAAGCGAACAATGAGCAGTTCTTC
TRBV28	TRBD2	TRBJ2-1	few	CASTPALAGVSNEQFF	TGTGCCAGCACCCCCGCCCTAGCGGGAGTCAGCAATGAGCAGTTCTTC
TRBV29-1	TRBD2	TRBJ2-1	NA	CSVAQLAGRYNEQFF	TGCAGCGTTGCGCAACTAGCGGGAAGATACAATGAGCAGTTCTTC
TRBV29-1	TRBD1	TRBJ2-1	NA	CSVESDRPYNEQFF	TGCAGCGTTGAGTCGGACAGGCCGTACAATGAGCAGTTCTTC
TRBV7-3	NA	TRBJ2-1	NA	CASSSLKGFRDEQFF	TGTGCCAGCAGCTCACTAAAGGGATTCCGGGATGAGCAGTTCTTC
TRBV10-3	TRBD1	TRBJ2-5	NA	CAISESLVDRGQETQYF	TGTGCCATCAGTGAGTCGCTTGTGGACAGGGGGCAGGAGACCCAGTACTTC
TRBV7-2	NA	TRBJ1-1	once	CASSHGTMNTEAFF	TGTGCCAGCAGCCACGGGACGATGAACACTGAAGCTTTCTTT
TRBV20-1	TRBD2	TRBJ2-1	few	CSASTGTRGNEQFF	TGCAGTGCTAGCACCGGGACTAGGGGCAATGAGCAGTTCTTC
TRBV7-9	NA	TRBJ2-5	NA	CASSPDTLPSETQYF	TGTGCCAGCAGCCCGGACACCCTACCGTCCGAGACCCAGTACTTC
TRBV7-2	NA	TRBJ2-1	many	CASSLAAGTYNEQFF	TGTGCCAGCAGCTTAGCGGCAGGGACTTACAATGAGCAGTTCTTC